In this sample, the clone carrying this T cell receptor (beta chain) turned up once. Germline lookup yields CDR1 SGHAT and CDR2 FQNNGV. The V end lost 2 bases, the J end lost 4 bases, and 16 bases lay between the germline ends. This CDR3 spans 16 amino acids. The data belong to a study of blood T cell repertoires in COVID-19. About the research overall: Sample material is recorded as cDNA or gDNA derived from T cells, B-cell-depleted T cells, or PBMCs.

Here immunoSEQ multiplex PCR was the method, and the copy in TCRdb shows in-frame clones only, minus some. The table includes approximately 31,000 clones, around 86% detected once. Sequencing was performed on peripheral blood. The rearrangement uses TRBV11-2 and TRBJ2-3; maybe TRBD2 (5 bases). The receptor was derived from a woman aged 55-70 years with active COVID-19. CDR3 sequence reads: CASSLWETTGADTQYF. CDR3 in DNA: TGTGCCAGCAGCTTATGGGAGACTACGGGCGCAGATACGCAGTATTTT. Drawing the rest from reference TRBV11-2 and TRBJ2-3, the complete variable domain is EAGVAQSPRYKIIEKRQSVAFWCNPISGHATLYWYQQILGQGPKLLIQFQNNGVVDDSQLPKDRFSAERLKGVDSTLKIQPAKLEDSAVYLCASSLWETTGADTQYFGPGTRLTVL.